These 2 T cell receptor beta chains came from one sample sequenced in a study of cytomegalovirus exposure and HLA in healthy donors. It was with 60 Vbeta and 13 Jbeta primers that the PCR ran. The data were produced by immunoSEQ multiplex PCR, yet TCRdb's version contains in-frame clones alone and is incomplete. The sample carries around 140,000 clones, roughly four fifths recorded once. The sequenced material came from PBMCs. These receptors originate from a woman aged 60-75 years in good health and CMV-seropositive.

CDR3 sequence reads: CASSFQPVAAYEQYF. The CDR3 nucleotides are TGTGCCAGCAGTTTCCAGCCCGTGGCGGCCTACGAGCAGTACTTC. The rearrangement uses TRBV28 and TRBJ2-7; D not resolved. Germline CDR1 is MDHEN and CDR2 is SYDVKM. Trimming cost V 3 bases and J 2 bases, with 14 bases left between them. This CDR3 region has 15 residues.

This sequence joins TRBV5-3 and TRBJ1-2; TRBD1 is a possible D gene (6 bases). TRBV5-3 is marked as an open reading frame, function uncertain. This CDR3 has 16 residues. Trimming took 1 base from V and 4 from J, leaving 17 bases between them. The CDR3 DNA sequence: TGTGCCAGAAGCTTGTTACAGGGTGGACTTCTCTATGGCTACACCTTC. Amino acid sequence: CARSLLQGGLLYGYTF.